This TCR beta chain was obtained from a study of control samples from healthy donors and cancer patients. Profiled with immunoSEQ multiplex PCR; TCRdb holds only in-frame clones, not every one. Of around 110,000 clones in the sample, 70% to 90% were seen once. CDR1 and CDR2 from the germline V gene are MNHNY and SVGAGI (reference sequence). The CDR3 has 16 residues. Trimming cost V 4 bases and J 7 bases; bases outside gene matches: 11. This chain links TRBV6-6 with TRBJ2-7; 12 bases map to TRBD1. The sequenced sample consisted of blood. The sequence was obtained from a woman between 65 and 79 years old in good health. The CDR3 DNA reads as TGTGCCAGCAGTTTACTTGCGGGACAGGGGGCCAGGGAGCAGTACTTC. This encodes CASSLLAGQGAREQYF.